The rows below give T cell receptor beta chains drawn from one sample of a study of shared clonotypes between healthy human individuals. Using immunoSEQ multiplex PCR, the repertoire was profiled, and TCRdb retains in-frame clones only, with some absent. The repertoire holds 2.5 million or so clones, with roughly nine tenths as singletons. Sequenced material: naive CD4+ T cells sorted from blood. The origin of the receptors is a young man in good health. Both conserved end residues are part of each CDR3. The D gene is left open where the match is weak. A row's size may be missing; if present it is once, few, many or a size class.

J,size,V,D,DNA,CDR3
TRBJ2-7,once,TRBV6-4,TRBD1,TGTGCCAGCAATCCTGGGACAGGGGTTTACGAGCAGTACTTC,CASNPGTGVYEQYF
TRBJ2-3,-,TRBV19,-,TGTGCCAGCCACCAAGGGGGAGGGACTAGCACAGATACGCAGTATTTT,CASHQGGGTSTDTQYF
TRBJ1-6,-,TRBV5-1,-,TGCGCCAGCAGCAGGTTCCCCAATTCACCCCTCCACTTT,CASSRFPNSPLHF
TRBJ2-7,-,TRBV9,-,TGTGCCAGCAGCGTGTACGGAGGCCCTAGCGAGCAGTACTTC,CASSVYGGPSEQYF
TRBJ2-1,-,TRBV9,-,TGTGCCAGCAGCGTAGTGGGGGACTTTTACAATGAGCAGTTCTTC,CASSVVGDFYNEQFF
TRBJ1-3,-,TRBV11-2,-,TGTGCCAGCACCCTTGGGGATTTCGGGTCTGGAAACACCATATATTTT,CASTLGDFGSGNTIYF
TRBJ2-1,once,TRBV29-1,-,TGCAGCGGACTACAGAATTCTATCAAAAATGAGCAGTTCTTC,CSGLQNSIKNEQFF
TRBJ2-3,-,TRBV5-1,-,TGCGCCAGCAGAACGGGGGCCCAAAGCACAGATACGCAGTATTTT,CASRTGAQSTDTQYF
TRBJ2-6,-,TRBV5-6,-,TGTGCCAGCAGCTTGACGGACAGCTCTCTCGCCAACGTCCTGACTTTC,CASSLTDSSLANVLTF
TRBJ2-2,-,TRBV9,-,TGTGCCAGCAGCCCTAGCCCTACAAACGGGGAGCTGTTTTTT,CASSPSPTNGELFF
TRBJ2-7,-,TRBV30,TRBD1,TGTGCCTGGGCACAGGGGGCGCGCGACGAGCAGTACTTC,CAWAQGARDEQYF
TRBJ2-3,-,TRBV5-4,-,TGTGCCAGCAGCTTGTTGGGCGGTAGCACAGATACGCAGTATTTT,CASSLLGGSTDTQYF
TRBJ2-1,-,TRBV7-2,-,TGTGCCAGCAGCTGGCCCCCGGGCGGGGCCTCCTACAATGAGCAGTTCTTC,CASSWPPGGASYNEQFF
TRBJ2-7,-,TRBV5-1,TRBD1,TGCGCCAGCAGCCTCCGGGACAGTACATCCTACGAGCAGTACTTC,CASSLRDSTSYEQYF
TRBJ2-5,-,TRBV5-1,-,TGCGCCAGCAGATACGGTCCAGGAGAGACCCAGTACTTC,CASRYGPGETQYF
TRBJ1-5,-,TRBV28,-,TGTGCCAGCAGTACCCCTCGGCAGCCCCAGCATTTT,CASSTPRQPQHF
TRBJ2-3,-,TRBV5-4,-,TGTGCCAGCAGCCCTAGACCGGCCCCAGGGAGCGCAGATACGCAGTATTTT,CASSPRPAPGSADTQYF
TRBJ1-2,once,TRBV25-1,-,TGTGCCAGCAGTGAATCGGGATCCCGAGGGGGAGGCTACACCTTC,CASSESGSRGGGYTF
TRBJ2-2,-,TRBV30,-,TGTGCCTGGAGTCCGGACTTCTGGAACACCGGGGAGCTGTTTTTT,CAWSPDFWNTGELFF
TRBJ2-1,-,TRBV11-2,-,TGTGCCAGCAGCTTAGACAGGGTTATGATCAATGAGCAGTTCTTC,CASSLDRVMINEQFF
TRBJ1-1,once,TRBV5-6,-,TGTGCCAGCAGCTTCCCCCCACTGAACACTGAAGCTTTCTTT,CASSFPPLNTEAFF
TRBJ1-1,-,TRBV4-3,-,TGCGCCAGCAGCCAAGAGCCCCAAACAAACACTGAAGCTTTCTTT,CASSQEPQTNTEAFF
TRBJ2-7,-,TRBV4-3,-,TGCGCCAGCAGCCAAGATCTTGGAAGCGGGACATTAACCTACGAGCAGTACTTC,CASSQDLGSGTLTYEQYF
TRBJ1-6,-,TRBV2,-,TGTGCCAGCAGCGAAACAGCCACTAATTCACCCCTCCACTTT,CASSETATNSPLHF
TRBJ2-7,-,TRBV6-5,-,TGTGCCAGCAGACGCAGGGACCTCTACGAGCAGTACTTC,CASRRRDLYEQYF
TRBJ2-7,-,TRBV6-6,TRBD2,TGTGCCAGCAGTAAAAGGACTAGCGGGGGTTGGGAGCAGTACTTC,CASSKRTSGGWEQYF
TRBJ1-6,-,TRBV6-1,-,TGTGCCAGCAGTGAAGCTGGGCAGTATAATTCACCCCTCCACTTT,CASSEAGQYNSPLHF
TRBJ2-5,-,TRBV29-1,-,TGCAGCGTTTCTGTCGCGAGCGGTGGGGAGACCCAGTACTTC,CSVSVASGGETQYF
TRBJ2-7,-,TRBV18,TRBD1,TGTGCCAGCTCAAGGGACAGATACGAGCAGTACTTC,CASSRDRYEQYF
TRBJ2-2,-,TRBV6-1,-,TGTGCCAGCAACCCAGGGAACACCGGGGAGCTGTTTTTT,CASNPGNTGELFF
TRBJ2-7,once,TRBV27,TRBD2,TGTGCCAGCAGTTTATCAGGGCGGGGGGGGAGCGAGCAGTACTTC,CASSLSGRGGSEQYF
TRBJ2-7,-,TRBV21-1,-,TGTGCCAGCAGCAAAGTGGGACAGGTGAACTACGAGCAGTACTTC,CASSKVGQVNYEQYF
TRBJ1-1,-,TRBV7-9,-,TGTGCCAGCAGCCCGGCCGAGGGCGGGGACACTGAAGCTTTCTTT,CASSPAEGGDTEAFF
TRBJ2-1,-,TRBV15,TRBD2,TGTGCCACCAGCAGAGATAGCCGGGAGGGCGGAAATGAGCAGTTCTTC,CATSRDSREGGNEQFF
TRBJ1-6,-,TRBV6-5,-,TGTGCCAGCAGTCGCAAGGGGAATTCACCCCTCCACTTT,CASSRKGNSPLHF
TRBJ1-5,-,TRBV6-1,-,TGTGCCAGCAGTGAAGGACAGGCCAGTCAGCCCCAGCATTTT,CASSEGQASQPQHF
TRBJ2-5,-,TRBV2,-,TGTGCCAGCAGTGTGGTGCAGCAAGAGACCCAGTACTTC,CASSVVQQETQYF
TRBJ1-1,-,TRBV10-3,TRBD1,TGTGCCATCAGATCCGGGACAGCCACTAACACTGAAGCTTTCTTT,CAIRSGTATNTEAFF
TRBJ1-4,-,TRBV2,-,TGTGCCAGCAGTGAAGCATTGACTCCGGTTGAAAAACTGTTTTTT,CASSEALTPVEKLFF